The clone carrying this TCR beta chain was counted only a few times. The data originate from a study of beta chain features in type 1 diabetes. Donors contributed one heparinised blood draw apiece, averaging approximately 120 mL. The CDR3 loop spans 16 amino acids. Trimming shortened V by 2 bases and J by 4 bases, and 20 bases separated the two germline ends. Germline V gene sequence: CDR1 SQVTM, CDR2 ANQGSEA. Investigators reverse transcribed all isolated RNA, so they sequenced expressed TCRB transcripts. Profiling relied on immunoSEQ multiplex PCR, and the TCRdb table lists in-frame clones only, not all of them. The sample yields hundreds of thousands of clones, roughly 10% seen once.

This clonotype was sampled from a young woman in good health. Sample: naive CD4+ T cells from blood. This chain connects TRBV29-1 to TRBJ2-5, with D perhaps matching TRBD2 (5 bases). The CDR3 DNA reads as TGCAGCGTTGAAACCACGGGTCCCGGACTCCGAGAGACCCAGTACTTC. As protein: CSVETTGPGLRETQYF. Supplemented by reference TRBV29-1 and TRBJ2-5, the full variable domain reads SAVISQKPSRDICQRGTSLTIQCQVDSQVTMMFWYRQQPGQSLTLIATANQGSEATYESGFVIDKFPISRPNLTFSTLTVSNMSPEDSSIYLCSVETTGPGLRETQYFGPGTRLLVL.